The clone carrying this T cell receptor (beta chain) was counted many times. What it binds is not known. The data were obtained in a study of CD8 T cells in ankylosing spondylitis. Findings and limits, study-wide: Seemingly characteristic of ankylosing spondylitis blood was a TCR beta motif consisting of under 10 highly homologous variants. Significant enrichment of disease-linked clones was reportedly seen in matched ankylosing spondylitis synovial fluid.

MiXCR, applied by TCRdb to the 5' RACE reads, yields one record per CDR3 protein. Of 85,000 to 100,000 distinct CDR3 sequences listed, about 9% are singletons. Sequenced: blood, either unsorted or a sorted T cell fraction (not recorded which). The sequence derives from a male donor with ankylosing spondylitis or in good health (not recorded which).

In DNA form, the CDR3 reads TGCGCCAGCAGCCCCGGGACAGGGCTGGAGACCCAGTACTTC. This codes for CASSPGTGLETQYF. The chain employs TRBV5-1 and TRBJ2-5, with 9 bases that match TRBD1. J lost 5 bases, V lost 4 bases, and 6 bases had no gene match. The germline V gene encodes CDR1 SGHRS and CDR2 YFSETQ. The CDR3 length is 14 residues. The whole variable domain, remainder taken from reference TRBV5-1 and TRBJ2-5, is KAGVTQTPRYLIKTRGQQVTLSCSPISGHRSVSWYQQTPGQGLQFLFEYFSETQRNKGNFPGRFSGRQFSNSRSEMNVSTLELGDSALYLCASSPGTGLETQYFGPGTRLLVL.